Following are 20 T cell receptor beta chains from one sample sequenced in a study of identical twins' blood T cells (dated by TCRdb to between 2011 and 2013). The protocol used for the library was 5' RACE. TCRdb records Illumina Genome Analyzer IIx as the sequencer. The public reads were run again by TCRdb, first through fastp at Q25 and then through MiXCR, and only productive beta chains were kept. One record per CDR3 amino acid sequence lists the most common genes and DNA. The table for this sample lists 350,000 to 450,000 distinct CDR3 sequences; roughly 27% of them were counted only once. Around 5.6% of the sample comes from the top ten. Specimen: PBMCs. These receptors were obtained from a woman between 18 and 50 years old in good health.

This clonotype was counted only a few times. This chain joins TRBV11-2 and TRBJ1-2; D ambiguous. The CDR3 length is 14 residues. V lost 4 bases and J 4 bases, leaving 13 bases between the germline ends. Germline CDR1 and CDR2: SGHAT and FQNNGV. The CDR3 sequence is CASSSEGAGYGYTF. For the CDR3, the DNA is TGTGCCAGCAGCTCTGAGGGCGCGGGCTATGGCTACACCTTC.

The table lists this clonotype with a count of one. This chain uses TRBV9 with TRBJ1-3; no definite D call. This CDR3 has 14 residues. V was trimmed by 3 bases and J by 2 bases, leaving 9 bases between them. The germline CDR1 and CDR2 sequences are SGDLS and YYNGEE. CDR3 nucleotides: TGTGCCAGCAGCGCCTACAGCCCTGGAAACACCATATATTTT. It yields the protein CASSAYSPGNTIYF.

There are many counts of this clonotype. The chain is built from TRBV5-6 and TRBJ1-1; D is possibly TRBD1 (6 bases). Between the trimmed V and J ends, which lost 0 bases and 4 bases, there was a span of 16 bases. CDR1 is SGHDT and CDR2 is YYEEEE in the germline V gene. CDR3 length equals 16 residues. The CDR3 loop reads CASSLEISGARTEAFF. For the CDR3, the DNA is TGTGCCAGCAGCTTGGAAATTTCGGGGGCGCGCACTGAAGCTTTCTTT. Using reference TRBV5-6 and TRBJ1-1 for the parts outside the CDR3, the full variable domain is DAGVTQSPTHLIKTRGQQVTLRCSPKSGHDTVSWYQQALGQGPQFIFQYYEEEERQRGNFPDRFSGHQFPNYSSELNVNALLLGDSALYLCASSLEISGARTEAFFGQGTRLTVV.

The chain joins TRBV7-2 to TRBJ2-1, with D uncertain. V dropped 0 bases and J dropped 9 bases, with 12 bases sitting between them. Germline CDR1 SGHTA, CDR2 FQGNSA. CDR3 size: 14 residues. Written as DNA, the CDR3 is TGTGCCAGCAGCTTAGCCAACACCCTCGGTGAGCAGTTCTTC. Amino acids: CASSLANTLGEQFF.

Points on this clonotype: The germline gene is not matched at one end of the junction; a read error may be the cause. V usage is TRBV12-5 and J usage is TRBJ1-4; 10 bases are shared with TRBD1. Germline V gene data show CDR1 as LGHNT and CDR2 as FRNRAP. This CDR3 is 16 amino acids long. CDR3 sequence reads: CSSGDRTGGTNEKLFF. CDR3 DNA sequence: TGTTCTAGTGGTGACCGGACAGGGGGGACTAATGAAAAACTGTTTTTT. The whole variable domain, remainder taken from reference TRBV12-5 and TRBJ1-4, is DARVTQTPRHKVTEMGQEVTMRCQPILGHNTVFWYRQTMMQGLELLAYFRNRAPLDDSGMPKDRFSAEMPDATLATLKIQPSEPRDSAVYFCSSGDRTGGTNEKLFFGSGTQLSVL.

V and J are TRBV10-3 and TRBJ1-2; perhaps TRBD1 as D (5 bases). CDR1 and CDR2 from the germline V gene are ENHRY and SYGVKD. Trimming removed 3 bases from V and 8 bases from J, with 16 bases in between. This CDR3 is 14 amino acids long. The CDR3 nucleotides read TGTGCCATCAGTGACAAGGGGCCCCTTTGGGGCTACACCTTC. It specifies CAISDKGPLWGYTF.

CDR3 coding DNA: TGTGCCAGCAGGGACGGTGGGTCCGACATTCAGTACTTC. This sequence encodes CASRDGGSDIQYF. The gene calls are TRBV2 and TRBJ2-4; D gene ambiguous. The CDR3 extends over 13 amino acids. Germline CDR1 and CDR2: SNHLY and FYNNEI. V was cut by 6 bases and J by 8 bases, with 14 bases left in between. The variable domain in full, completed from reference TRBV2 and TRBJ2-4, reads EPEVTQTPSHQVTQMGQEVILRCVPISNHLYFYWYRQILGQKVEFLVSFYNNEISEKSEIFDDQFSVERPDGSNFTLKIRSTKLEDSAMYFCASRDGGSDIQYFGAGTRLSVL.

V gene TRBV7-9 combines with J gene TRBJ2-1; D is ambiguous. CDR3 length: 14 amino acids. Germline CDR1 SEHNR, CDR2 FQNEAQ (reference sequence). V was trimmed by 4 bases and J by 7 bases, leaving 14 bases between them. The CDR3 spells CASSYFLGKNEQFF. DNA of the CDR3: TGTGCCAGCAGCTATTTTCTTGGCAAAAATGAGCAGTTCTTC.

At least ten counts were recorded for this clonotype. The V gene is TRBV5-1, the J gene TRBJ2-3; 8 nucleotides align to TRBD2. Germline CDR1 reads SGHRS; CDR2 reads YFSETQ. V was pared by 4 bases and J by 4 bases, with 5 bases of the junction left unmatched. CDR3 length: 14 residues. CDR3 in DNA: TGCGCCAGCAGCGCGGGGGGTTTGGCAGATACGCAGTATTTT. Translated: CASSAGGLADTQYF.

This chain joins TRBV5-1 and TRBJ2-1; 7 positions agree with TRBD1. Trimming removed 4 bases from V and 7 bases from J; junction bases left unmatched: 2. Per germline, CDR1 SGHRS and CDR2 YFSETQ. This CDR3 spans 12 amino acids. The CDR3 loop is CASSRRGNEQFF. CDR3 coding DNA: TGCGCCAGCAGCCGCAGGGGGAATGAGCAGTTCTTC.

This chain connects TRBV20-1 to TRBJ1-2, with D hard to call. V was clipped by 1 base and J by 6 bases, with 9 bases between them. Germline CDR1 is DFQATT and CDR2 is SNEGSKA (reference sequence). The CDR3 is made up of 12 amino acids. The CDR3 is CSARGTADGYTF. The CDR3 DNA reads as TGCAGTGCTAGAGGGACGGCCGATGGCTACACCTTC.

This chain links TRBV5-1 with TRBJ2-2; 9 positions agree with TRBD1. Germline V CDR1 and CDR2: SGHRS, YFSETQ. V lost 1 base to trimming and J lost 7 bases; unmatched junction nucleotides: 2. The CDR3 runs to 14 residues. CDR3 coding DNA: TGCGCCAGCAGCTTGACAGGGGGCGACGGGGAGCTGTTTTTT. It encodes CASSLTGGDGELFF.

The chain links TRBV29-1 to TRBJ2-5; maybe TRBD1 (6 bases). CDR3 length: 12 amino acids. The germline CDR1 and CDR2 sequences are SQVTM and ANQGSEA. Trimming removed 2 bases at V and 4 bases at J, with 8 bases between. The DNA of the CDR3 is TGCAGCGTTGAAACAGGGACAGAGACCCAGTACTTC. It yields the protein CSVETGTETQYF.

The sample holds many counts of this clonotype. The rearrangement uses TRBV12-3 or TRBV12-4 and TRBJ2-5, with D possibly being TRBD2 (5 bases). V was shortened by 6 bases and J by 7 bases, with 15 bases between the two germline ends. This CDR3 comprises 13 residues. In DNA form, the CDR3 reads TGTGCCAGCAGCCAGCCGGGAATACCGACCCAGTACTTC. Translation: CASSQPGIPTQYF.

This clonotype appeared a few times. This sequence joins TRBV6-6 and TRBJ1-5, with a weak D call TRBD1 (5 bases). The CDR3 spans 16 residues. From germline, CDR1 is MNHNY and CDR2 SVGAGI (reference sequence). The V end lost 8 bases, the J end lost 4 bases, and 21 bases lay between the germline ends. The CDR3 DNA reads TGTGCCAGCCACCGGGGCGAAGGGTCCCCAAATCAGCCCCAGCATTTT. It codes for CASHRGEGSPNQPQHF.

This rearrangement joins TRBV20-1 to TRBJ1-2, with D possibly TRBD1 on 5 matching bases. Trimming removed 6 bases at V and 1 base at J, with 15 bases between. Germline values: CDR1 DFQATT, CDR2 SNEGSKA (reference sequence). The CDR3 contains 14 residues. The CDR3 region has the DNA TGCAGTGCGGGGGGAGGACCCCTTAACTATGGCTACACCTTC. It yields the protein CSAGGGPLNYGYTF.

This clonotype was seen more than once but under ten times. The CDR3 nucleotides are TGTGCCAGCAGTTACTACGGGGAAGGGGACTACGAGCAGTACTTC. This sequence encodes CASSYYGEGDYEQYF. V and J are TRBV6-6 and TRBJ2-7; possibly TRBD1 or TRBD2 for D (5 bases each). Per germline, CDR1 MNHNY and CDR2 SVGAGI (reference sequence). Trimming took off 1 base at V and 3 bases at J, with 13 bases between the two ends. This CDR3 spans 15 amino acids.

The genes are TRBV20-1 and TRBJ1-5; D call uncertain. CDR3 length: 12 amino acids. CDR1 and CDR2 from the germline V gene are DFQATT and SNEGSKA (reference sequence). Trimming cost V 6 bases and J 0 bases, with 6 bases left between them. CDR3 nucleotides: TGCAGTGCGACGGTTAGCAATCAGCCCCAGCATTTT. This codes for CSATVSNQPQHF.

CDR3 nucleotides: TGCAGTGCTAGGGGACTAGCGGGGCGCTCCTACAATGAGCAGTTCTTC. This encodes CSARGLAGRSYNEQFF. V and J are TRBV20-1 and TRBJ2-1, with 13 positions matching TRBD2. V lost 3 bases, J lost 0 bases, and 2 bases stayed unmatched. The CDR3 is made up of 16 amino acids. Per germline, CDR1 DFQATT and CDR2 SNEGSKA (reference sequence).

The gene calls are TRBV25-1 and TRBJ2-1, with D perhaps matching TRBD1 (7 bases). Trimming stripped 5 bases from V and 6 bases from J, with 11 bases between. The CDR3 consists of 13 residues. The germline V gene encodes CDR1 MGHDK and CDR2 SYGVNS. The CDR3 DNA reads as TGTGCCAGCAGTTCGGGGGACAGCAATGAGCAGTTCTTC. Its protein is CASSSGDSNEQFF.